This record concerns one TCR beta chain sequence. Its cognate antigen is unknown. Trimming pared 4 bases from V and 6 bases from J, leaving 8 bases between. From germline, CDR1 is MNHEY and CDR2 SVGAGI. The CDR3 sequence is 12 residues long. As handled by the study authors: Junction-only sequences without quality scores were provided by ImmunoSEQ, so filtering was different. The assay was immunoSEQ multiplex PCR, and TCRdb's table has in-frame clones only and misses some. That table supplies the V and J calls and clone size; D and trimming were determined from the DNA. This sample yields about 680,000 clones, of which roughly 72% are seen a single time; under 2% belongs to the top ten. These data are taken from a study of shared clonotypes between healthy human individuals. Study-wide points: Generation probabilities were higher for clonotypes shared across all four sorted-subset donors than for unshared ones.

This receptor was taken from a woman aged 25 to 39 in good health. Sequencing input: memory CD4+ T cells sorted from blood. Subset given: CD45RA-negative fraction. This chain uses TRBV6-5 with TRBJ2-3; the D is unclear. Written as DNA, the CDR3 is TGTGCCAGCAGTTCCAGCGCGGATACGCAGTATTTT. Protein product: CASSSSADTQYF.